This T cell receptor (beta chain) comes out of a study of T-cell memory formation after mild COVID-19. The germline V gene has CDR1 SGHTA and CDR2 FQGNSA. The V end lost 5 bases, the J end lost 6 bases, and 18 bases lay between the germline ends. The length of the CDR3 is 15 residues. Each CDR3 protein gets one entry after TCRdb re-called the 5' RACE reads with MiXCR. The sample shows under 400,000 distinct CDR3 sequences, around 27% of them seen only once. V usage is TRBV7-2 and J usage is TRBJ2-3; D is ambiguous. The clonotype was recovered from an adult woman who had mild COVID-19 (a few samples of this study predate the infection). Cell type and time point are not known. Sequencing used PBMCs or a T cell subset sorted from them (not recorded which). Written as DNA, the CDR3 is TGTGCCAGCAGCCCGCTCCTTCACCCGCCGGATACGCAGTATTTT. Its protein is CASSPLLHPPDTQYF.